One and the same sample provided the 27 T cell receptor beta chains below, sequenced in a study of blood T cell repertoires in COVID-19. Profiling relied on immunoSEQ multiplex PCR, and the TCRdb table lists in-frame clones only, not all of them. The sample contains 55,000 to 85,000 clones, over 65% of which appear only once. The sequencing input was peripheral blood. The receptors were gathered from a woman in her seventies with acute or convalescent COVID-19.

As for this clone: This CDR3 is also generated by other DNA sequences in the sample. V and J are TRBV7-2 and TRBJ2-1, with 8 bases aligning to TRBD1. The CDR3 is made up of 14 amino acids. CDR1 is SGHTA and CDR2 is FQGNSA in the germline V gene. The junction had 3 bases not matched to a gene; V was cut back by 1 base and J by 7 bases. The chain's CDR3 is CASSLVGTGNEQFF. The CDR3 coding sequence is TGTGCCAGCAGCTTAGTCGGGACAGGAAATGAGCAGTTCTTC.

This chain uses TRBV19 with TRBJ2-5, with unresolved D. CDR1 LNHDA and CDR2 SQIVND come from the germline V gene (reference sequence). The CDR3 has 11 amino acids. The V end lost 6 bases, the J end lost 4 bases, and 6 bases lay between the germline ends. The CDR3 is CASSSGETQYF. The CDR3 DNA reads as TGTGCCAGTAGCTCGGGAGAGACCCAGTACTTC.

This clone came up once. This chain uses TRBV7-2 with TRBJ2-7; D is possibly TRBD1 (5 bases). Germline V CDR1 and CDR2: SGHTA, FQGNSA. The CDR3 consists of 14 residues. Trimming stripped 3 bases from V and 0 bases from J, with 9 bases between. This CDR3 reads CASSFRQSSYEQYF. Here the CDR3 DNA reads TGTGCCAGCAGCTTCCGACAGTCCTCCTACGAGCAGTACTTC.

The rearrangement uses TRBV5-8 and TRBJ2-5; D is ambiguous. This CDR3 comprises 12 residues. CDR1 SGHTS and CDR2 YDEGEE come from the germline V gene. Trimming took off 3 bases at V and 5 bases at J, with 8 bases between the two ends. The CDR3 reads CASSWAVETQYF. The DNA of the CDR3 is TGTGCCAGCAGCTGGGCCGTTGAGACCCAGTACTTC.

V and J are TRBV18 and TRBJ1-6; 9 bases are a match to TRBD1. The CDR3 is 15 residues long. CDR1 KGHSH and CDR2 LQKENI come from the germline V gene. Trimming cost V 3 bases and J 10 bases; bases outside gene matches: 7. CDR3 DNA: TGTGCCAGCTCACCCACCTGGGACAGGGAATCACCCCTCCACTTT. Protein product: CASSPTWDRESPLHF.

This clone came up a few times. The J gene is TRBJ1-1, the V gene TRBV5-1; maybe TRBD1 (6 bases). Trimming stripped 4 bases from V and 3 bases from J, with 13 bases between. The CDR3 has 14 residues. Germline V CDR1 and CDR2: SGHRS, YFSETQ. For the CDR3, the DNA is TGCGCCAGCAGCCTACAGGGAGACGACACTGAAGCTTTCTTT. Its translation is CASSLQGDDTEAFF. The full variable domain, in which reference TRBV5-1 and TRBJ1-1 provide the parts outside the CDR3, is KAGVTQTPRYLIKTRGQQVTLSCSPISGHRSVSWYQQTPGQGLQFLFEYFSETQRNKGNFPGRFSGRQFSNSRSEMNVSTLELGDSALYLCASSLQGDDTEAFFGQGTRLTVV.

The sample holds a few counts of this clone. This chain connects TRBV7-2 to TRBJ2-3, with TRBD2 as a possible D gene (6 bases). The CDR3 runs 14 residues. Trimming cost V 9 bases and J 0 bases, with 13 bases left between them. Germline values: CDR1 SGHTA, CDR2 FQGNSA. CDR3 nucleotide sequence: TGTGCCAGTAATTTTGGGGGGAGCACAGATACGCAGTATTTT. This sequence encodes CASNFGGSTDTQYF.

This clone was observed a handful of times. The V gene is TRBV3-1 (or the pseudogene TRBV3-2), the J gene TRBJ2-5; 7 positions agree with TRBD1. V gave up 4 bases and J gave up 2 bases; unmatched junction bases: 4. Germline-derived CDR1 and CDR2 are LGHDT and YNNKEL (reference sequence). The CDR3 runs to 14 residues. In DNA form, the CDR3 reads TGTGCCAGCAGCCCGGGACAGCTTCAAGAGACCCAGTACTTC. Encoded protein: CASSPGQLQETQYF.

As for this clone: The junction departs from the called germline gene at one end, perhaps through a read error. The V call is TRBV11-2, the J call TRBJ2-1, with TRBD2 as a possible D gene (6 bases). The CDR3 length is 14 residues. Germline CDR1 reads SGHAT; CDR2 reads FQNNGV. This chain's CDR3 is CAGSLGGRNNEQFF. Here the CDR3 DNA reads TGTGCCGGCAGCTTGGGAGGTAGGAACAATGAGCAGTTCTTC.

This clone was observed a handful of times. This chain links TRBV19 with TRBJ1-1, with D uncertain. The CDR3 runs 13 residues. CDR1 and CDR2 (germline): LNHDA, SQIVND (reference sequence). With 1 base removed from V and 8 bases from J, the gap between germline ends came to 11 bases. In nucleotides, the CDR3 is TGTGCCAGTAGTATAGTTGGGCAAGACGAAGCTTTCTTT. Translating gives CASSIVGQDEAFF.

The chain employs TRBV9 and TRBJ1-3, with 7 bases lining up with TRBD1. CDR1 and CDR2 (germline): SGDLS, YYNGEE. The junction had 6 bases not matched to a gene; V was cut back by 3 bases and J by 0 bases. This CDR3 contains 16 residues. CDR3 loop: CASSARQGFSGNTIYF. As DNA, the CDR3 is TGTGCCAGCAGCGCAAGACAGGGTTTCTCTGGAAACACCATATATTTT.

This chain joins TRBV3-1 (or the pseudogene TRBV3-2) and TRBJ2-2, with TRBD1 matching over 10 bases. CDR3 length equals 16 residues. Germline trimming cut 6 bases from V and 0 bases from J; bases unmatched to any gene: 4. Looked up from germline, CDR1 is LGHDT and CDR2 is YNNKEL (reference sequence). The CDR3 loop is CASSRGTGANTGELFF. The CDR3, as DNA: TGTGCCAGCAGTCGCGGGACAGGGGCGAACACCGGGGAGCTGTTTTTT.

The rearrangement links TRBV12-3 or TRBV12-4 to TRBJ1-1; D ambiguous. CDR3 length equals 13 residues. Trimming shortened V by 5 bases and J by 0 bases, and 7 bases separated the two germline ends. CDR3 loop: CASSPRVNTEAFF. The CDR3 DNA reads as TGTGCCAGCAGTCCACGGGTGAACACTGAAGCTTTCTTT.

This clone was found a few times. The chain links TRBV5-8 to TRBJ1-6; 9 bases line up with TRBD1. CDR1 and CDR2 (germline): SGHTS, YDEGEE. V lost 2 bases and J lost 6; bases outside the gene matches: 6. The CDR3 contains 16 residues. The CDR3 loop is CASSFGQGLVNSPLHF. CDR3 in DNA: TGTGCCAGCAGCTTCGGACAGGGGCTCGTTAATTCACCCCTCCACTTT.

This clone was observed a single time. The chain is built from TRBV11-2 and TRBJ2-3; 7 nucleotides align to TRBD2. V lost 1 base to trimming and J lost 2 bases; unmatched junction nucleotides: 6. Germline CDR1 reads SGHAT; CDR2 reads FQNNGV. CDR3 size: 16 residues. The CDR3: CASSLGAGIATDTQYF. The CDR3 coding sequence is TGTGCCAGCAGCTTAGGAGCGGGAATAGCCACAGATACGCAGTATTTT.

This clone was seen more than once but under ten times. This chain uses TRBV7-2 with TRBJ1-4, with D possibly being TRBD1 (6 bases). Per the germline V gene, CDR1 is SGHTA and CDR2 is FQGNSA. V lost 5 bases and J lost 6, with 10 bases in between. The CDR3 has 13 amino acids. The DNA of the CDR3 is TGTGCCAGCAGCCTGACAGGTGATGAAAAACTGTTTTTT. Its translation: CASSLTGDEKLFF.

The rearrangement links TRBV27 to TRBJ1-4; D is uncertain. CDR3 size: 15 residues. Trimming took off 0 bases at V and 7 bases at J, with 12 bases between the two ends. Germline loops: CDR1 MNHEY, CDR2 SMNVEV (reference sequence). The CDR3 nucleotides are TGTGCCAGCAGTTTATCGGGCCGCCCGGTTGAAAAACTGTTTTTT. It is translated as CASSLSGRPVEKLFF. The full variable domain, rest sourced from reference TRBV27 and TRBJ1-4, is EAQVTQNPRYLITVTGKKLTVTCSQNMNHEYMSWYRQDPGLGLRQIYYSMNVEVTDKGDVPEGYKVSRKEKRNFPLILESPSPNQTSLYFCASSLSGRPVEKLFFGSGTQLSVL.

The chain joins TRBV19 to TRBJ1-3, with a tentative D call TRBD1 (6 bases). Germline-derived CDR1 and CDR2 are LNHDA and SQIVND (reference sequence). The CDR3 totals 15 residues. The V and J ends lost 8 bases and 0 bases respectively, with 14 bases between them. This CDR3 reads CASSQGYGSGNTIYF. The CDR3 DNA reads TGTGCCAGTTCCCAGGGGTATGGCTCTGGAAACACCATATATTTT.

The rearrangement uses TRBV10-3 and TRBJ2-5; no clear D. CDR3 length: 13 amino acids. Germline V gene sequence: CDR1 ENHRY, CDR2 SYGVKD. Trimming removed 7 bases from V and 5 bases from J, with 14 bases in between. The CDR3 DNA reads as TGTGCCATCACCGATAGCCGGTCGGAGACCCAGTACTTC. Translated: CAITDSRSETQYF.

Notes on this clone: The junction departs from the called germline gene at one end, perhaps through a read error. The V call is TRBV13, the J call TRBJ2-1; 8 nucleotides match TRBD2. Germline V gene lookup returns CDR1 PRHDT and CDR2 FYEKMQ (reference sequence). This CDR3 contains 13 residues. The CDR3 here is CASSLGLALEQFF. CDR3 coding DNA: TGTGCCAGCAGCCTAGGACTAGCCCTTGAGCAGTTCTTC.

This chain links TRBV3-1 (or the pseudogene TRBV3-2) with TRBJ2-2; 8 nucleotides line up with TRBD1. This CDR3 is 15 amino acids long. V was pared by 0 bases and J by 7 bases, with 4 bases of the junction left unmatched. Germline V lookup: CDR1 LGHDT, CDR2 YNNKEL (reference sequence). Written as DNA, the CDR3 is TGTGCCAGCAGCCAAGACCAGGGGGCCGGCGGGGAGCTGTTTTTT. Encoded protein: CASSQDQGAGGELFF.

The chain uses TRBV30 and TRBJ2-2, with D hard to call. The CDR3 sequence is 15 residues long. The germline gives CDR1 GTSNPN, CDR2 SVGIG (reference sequence). Trimming stripped 0 bases from V and 1 base from J, with 9 bases between. CDR3 region: CAWSVLEMNTGELFF. In DNA form, the CDR3 reads TGTGCCTGGAGTGTCTTAGAGATGAACACCGGGGAGCTGTTTTTT.

This clone showed up just a few times. V is TRBV19 and J is TRBJ1-2, with 8 bases matching TRBD1. The CDR3 runs 14 residues. Per germline, CDR1 LNHDA and CDR2 SQIVND (reference sequence). V lost 3 bases and J lost 6; bases outside the gene matches: 6. The CDR3 bases are TGTGCCAGTAGTATGGACAGGGTCTGGGATGGCTACACCTTC. This codes for CASSMDRVWDGYTF. The full variable domain, completed using reference TRBV19 and TRBJ1-2, is DGGITQSPKYLFRKEGQNVTLSCEQNLNHDAMYWYRQDPGQGLRLIYYSQIVNDFQKGDIAEGYSVSREKKESFPLTVTSAQKNPTAFYLCASSMDRVWDGYTFGSGTRLTVV.

The CDR3 region is CASSGQGGLWPGELFF. As DNA, the CDR3 is TGTGCCAGCAGTGGTCAGGGAGGTCTTTGGCCCGGGGAGCTGTTTTTT. The gene calls are TRBV6-2 or TRBV6-3 and TRBJ2-2; D possibly corresponds to TRBD2 (6 bases). The CDR3 spans 16 residues. With 5 bases removed from V and 6 bases from J, the gap between germline ends came to 19 bases. Germline V CDR1 and CDR2: MNHEY, SVGEGT.

This sequence joins TRBV28 and TRBJ1-2, with 8 bases that match TRBD1. V trimming: 5 bases; J trimming: 3 bases; junction bases outside the gene matches: 11. Germline V gene data show CDR1 as MDHEN and CDR2 as SYDVKM. There are 16 residues in the CDR3. The CDR3 protein is CASSARGQGWDYGYTF. The CDR3 nucleotides read TGTGCCAGCAGTGCCCGTGGACAGGGCTGGGACTATGGCTACACCTTC.

Here the CDR3 DNA reads TGTGCCAGCAGTTACCGCGGACAGATGAACACTGAAGCTTTCTTT. Translation: CASSYRGQMNTEAFF. The chain recombines TRBV6-6 with TRBJ1-1; D possibly corresponds to TRBD1 (6 bases). The germline V gene encodes CDR1 MNHNY and CDR2 SVGAGI (reference sequence). The length of the CDR3 is 15 residues. Between the trimmed V and J ends, which lost 2 bases and 0 bases, there was a span of 10 bases.

The chain joins TRBV7-9 to TRBJ1-3, with D maybe TRBD1 (6 bases). The CDR3 totals 16 residues. Germline CDR1 is SEHNR and CDR2 is FQNEAQ (reference sequence). Trimming removed 5 bases from V and 4 bases from J, with 18 bases in between. Here the CDR3 reads CASSPGQSLFGNTIYF. The CDR3 region has the DNA TGTGCCAGCAGCCCCGGACAGTCCCTGTTCGGAAACACCATATATTTT.